The rows below give T cell receptor beta chains drawn from one sample of a study of T cells after yellow fever vaccination. Each CDR3 protein is one row after TCRdb ran MiXCR on the 5' RACE reads. This table has some 300,000 distinct CDR3 sequences, around 8.6% appearing once. Sequences were derived from CD4+ T cells sorted from PBMCs, sampled 5 days after the yellow fever booster vaccination. All receptors come from a man aged 18 to 29 who received the YFV17D yellow fever vaccine. The CDR3 runs from the conserved cysteine through the conserved F or W. A D gene is named only where the DNA matches it firmly. Only part of the rows carry a size: once, few, many, or a class if the clone is expanded.

v_call,j_call,clone_size,d_call,cdr3_aa,cdr3_nt
TRBV29-1,TRBJ1-2,many,.,CSVEPRLADYGYTF,TGCAGCGTTGAGCCCAGGCTAGCTGACTATGGCTACACCTTC
TRBV27,TRBJ1-4,many,.,CASRQNEKLFF,TGTGCCAGCAGACAGAATGAAAAACTGTTTTTT
TRBV5-4,TRBJ1-6,.,TRBD1,CASSWDRDNSPLHF,TGTGCCAGCAGCTGGGACAGAGATAATTCACCCCTCCACTTT
TRBV3-1,TRBJ2-5,few,.,CASSQIKGETQYF,TGTGCCAGCAGCCAAATAAAGGGAGAGACCCAGTACTTC
TRBV12-3/TRBV12-4,TRBJ1-2,many,.,CASRPGISNYGYTF,TGTGCCAGCAGGCCCGGGATTTCTAACTATGGCTACACCTTC
TRBV5-1,TRBJ2-5,.,.,CASSLGGKQETQYF,TGCGCCAGCAGCTTGGGGGGGAAGCAAGAGACCCAGTACTTC
TRBV7-2,TRBJ2-3,few,.,CASSKRDRRADTQYF,TGTGCCAGCAGCAAACGCGACAGGAGGGCAGATACGCAGTATTTT
TRBV12-5,TRBJ2-3,many,.,CASGLVLETSTDTQYF,TGTGCTAGTGGTTTGGTACTCGAAACTAGCACAGATACGCAGTATTTT
TRBV5-1,TRBJ2-4,few,.,CASSSGTKGIQYF,TGCGCCAGCAGCTCCGGGACGAAGGGCATTCAGTACTTC
TRBV7-3,TRBJ2-3,few,TRBD2,CASSSVNGGADTQYF,TGTGCCAGCAGCTCCGTCAACGGGGGGGCAGATACGCAGTATTTT
TRBV5-1,TRBJ1-3,few,.,CASTVDGGNTIYF,TGCGCCAGCACCGTGGACGGTGGAAACACCATATATTTT
TRBV12-3/TRBV12-4,TRBJ2-3,.,TRBD2,CASSLGGGGAGTQYF,TGTGCCAGCAGTTTAGGGGGCGGGGGGGCAGGAACGCAGTATTTT
TRBV12-3/TRBV12-4,TRBJ1-2,.,.,CASSLYQGPTRNHGYTF,TGTGCCAGCAGTTTATATCAGGGACCCACCAGAAACCATGGCTACACCTTC
TRBV7-3,TRBJ2-5,few,.,CASSLGMGSKTQYF,TGTGCCAGCAGCTTGGGTATGGGTTCGAAGACCCAGTACTTC
TRBV3-1,TRBJ2-7,.,.,CASSQNPGLLEQYF,TGTGCCAGCAGCCAAAATCCGGGACTTCTAGAGCAGTACTTC
TRBV4-1,TRBJ2-4,many,.,CASSLDDQNIQYF,TGCGCCAGCAGCCTCGACGACCAAAACATTCAGTACTTC
TRBV12-3/TRBV12-4,TRBJ1-5,many,.,CASSLGGSGQPQHF,TGTGCCAGCAGTTTAGGGGGCTCAGGTCAGCCCCAGCATTTT
TRBV15,TRBJ1-4,many,.,CATSRDRDLYEKLFF,TGTGCCACCAGCAGAGATCGCGACCTGTATGAAAAACTGTTTTTT
TRBV12-3/TRBV12-4,TRBJ1-1,few,TRBD1,CASSLTDRLNTEAFF,TGTGCCAGCAGTTTGACGGACAGGTTGAACACTGAAGCTTTCTTT